Each of the 6 T cell receptor beta chains below was sequenced from the same sample in a study of blood T cell repertoires in COVID-19. TCRdb's table, derived via immunoSEQ multiplex PCR, lists solely in-frame clones and lacks some. The table has 23,000 or so clones, more than 90% seen once. Sequenced sample: peripheral blood. The receptors derive from a human donor in a cohort sampled during active COVID-19.

This chain joins TRBV28 and TRBJ1-2; D might be TRBD1 (6 bases). The CDR3 is made up of 13 amino acids. V shed 6 bases and J shed 8 bases, with 16 bases lying between them. Germline V lookup: CDR1 MDHEN, CDR2 SYDVKM. The CDR3 DNA follows: TGTGCCAGCAGGTCCGGACAGTCGGGCGGCTACACCTTC. Amino acids: CASRSGQSGGYTF.

The V gene is TRBV11-2, the J gene TRBJ2-1, with D possibly being TRBD1 (6 bases). The ends were cut back, 1 base at V and 4 bases at J, with 20 bases in the middle. The CDR3 contains 18 residues. The germline V gene encodes CDR1 SGHAT and CDR2 FQNNGV. CDR3 in DNA: TGTGCCAGCAGCTTAGGGTTCCCGGGACACCCTGGGTACAATGAGCAGTTCTTC. Translating gives CASSLGFPGHPGYNEQFF.

The CDR3 loop is CASSRSGRASGANVLTF. CDR3 coding DNA: TGTGCCAGCAGCCGGAGCGGGAGGGCCAGTGGGGCCAACGTCCTGACTTTC. This chain connects TRBV5-4 to TRBJ2-6; 10 positions agree with TRBD2. This CDR3 contains 17 residues. Germline assignment: CDR1 SGHNT and CDR2 YYREEE (reference sequence). The junction had 7 bases not matched to a gene; V was cut back by 4 bases and J by 3 bases.

The chain combines TRBV5-4 with TRBJ1-1, with a possible D match to TRBD1 (5 bases). Deletions cut 3 bases from V and 1 base from J, with 16 bases between. Looked up from germline, CDR1 is SGHNT and CDR2 is YYREEE (reference sequence). The CDR3 extends over 16 amino acids. The CDR3 coding sequence is TGTGCCAGCAGCTCACAACCAGGGCCCTCGAACACTGAAGCTTTCTTT. Its translation: CASSSQPGPSNTEAFF.

In this sample, this clone turned up once. The chain combines TRBV7-2 with TRBJ2-7; 12 bases are a match to TRBD1. CDR1 and CDR2 (germline): SGHTA, FQGNSA. V lost 2 bases and J lost 9; bases outside the gene matches: 8. The CDR3 is made up of 15 amino acids. This CDR3 reads CASSLPGTGGETQYF. In nucleotides, the CDR3 is TGTGCCAGCAGCTTACCGGGGACAGGGGGCGAAACGCAGTACTTC. The variable domain in full, completed from reference TRBV7-2 and TRBJ2-7, reads GAGVSQSPSNKVTEKGKDVELRCDPISGHTALYWYRQSLGQGLEFLIYFQGNSAPDKSGLPSDRFSAERTGGSVSTLTIQRTQQEDSAVYLCASSLPGTGGETQYFGPGTRLTVT.

This clone was detected only once. This chain uses TRBV11-2 with TRBJ2-7; 8 bases map to TRBD1. CDR3 length: 16 residues. Germline V gives CDR1 SGHAT, CDR2 FQNNGV. V shed 2 bases, J shed 2 bases, and the junction held 8 bases outside the gene matches. The CDR3 spells CASSLLEGTGTYEQYF. The CDR3 DNA is TGTGCCAGCAGCTTACTTGAAGGGACAGGAACCTACGAGCAGTACTTC.